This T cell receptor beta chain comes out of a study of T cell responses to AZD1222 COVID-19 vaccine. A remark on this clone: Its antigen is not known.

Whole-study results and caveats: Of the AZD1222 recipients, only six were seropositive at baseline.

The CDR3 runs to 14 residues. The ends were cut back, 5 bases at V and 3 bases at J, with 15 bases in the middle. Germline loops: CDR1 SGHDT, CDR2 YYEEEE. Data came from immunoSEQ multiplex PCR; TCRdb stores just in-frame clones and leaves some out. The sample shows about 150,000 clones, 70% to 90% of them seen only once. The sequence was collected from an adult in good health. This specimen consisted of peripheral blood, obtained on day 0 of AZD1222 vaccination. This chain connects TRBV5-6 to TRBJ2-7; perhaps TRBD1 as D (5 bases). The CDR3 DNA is TGTGCCAGCAGAGGGTGGGCAGGGTTCTACGAGCAGTACTTC. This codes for CASRGWAGFYEQYF.